Each of the 30 T cell receptor beta chains below was sequenced from the same sample in a study of T cell responses to AZD1222 COVID-19 vaccine. Only in-frame clones appear in the TCRdb table, and some are missing; sequencing was by immunoSEQ multiplex PCR. There are 150,000 or so clones in the sample; roughly 92% occur only once, and about 5.1% lies in the top ten. Sequences were derived from peripheral blood, sampled on day 0 of AZD1222 vaccination. These receptor sequences come from an adult in good health.

This sequence joins TRBV30 and TRBJ2-3; D ambiguous. Trimming removed 0 bases at V and 2 bases at J, with 6 bases between. The CDR3 covers 13 residues. Germline CDR1 reads GTSNPN; CDR2 reads SVGIG (reference sequence). In DNA, the CDR3 is TGTGCCTGGAGTGTGAGTATCACAGATACGCAGTATTTT. Translating gives CAWSVSITDTQYF.

The V and J genes are TRBV10-3 and TRBJ2-7; 9 bases are a match to TRBD2. This CDR3 spans 18 amino acids. V shed 0 bases and J 3 bases; nucleotides not matched to a gene: 12. CDR1 is ENHRY, CDR2 SYGVKD, per germline. DNA for the CDR3: TGTGCCATCAGTGAGTCCATAATCCTAGCGGGGAAGAACTACGAGCAGTACTTC. It encodes CAISESIILAGKNYEQYF.

The CDR3 DNA is TGCAGCGTTGATTGGGCGGGAGCTTTAGGTGAGCAGTTCTTC. It codes for CSVDWAGALGEQFF. The rearrangement joins TRBV29-1 to TRBJ2-1; TRBD2 agrees at 7 bases. This CDR3 is built from 14 residues. Germline V CDR1 and CDR2: SQVTM, ANQGSEA. V dropped 3 bases and J dropped 9; count of bases not matched to a gene: 11.

The CDR3 region is CSVEGTGDSGNTIYF. DNA of the CDR3: TGCAGCGTTGAGGGGACAGGGGACTCTGGAAACACCATATATTTT. The V and J genes are TRBV29-1 and TRBJ1-3; 10 bases map to TRBD1. The CDR3 covers 15 residues. Germline trimming cut 3 bases from V and 0 bases from J; bases unmatched to any gene: 2. The germline V gene has CDR1 SQVTM and CDR2 ANQGSEA.

The chain is built from TRBV5-6 and TRBJ2-2; D may be TRBD1 (5 bases). Trimming shortened V by 4 bases and J by 5 bases, and 18 bases separated the two germline ends. The CDR3 is 16 residues long. CDR1 is SGHDT, CDR2 YYEEEE, per germline. CDR3 amino acids: CASSPIRGHRTGELFF. CDR3 coding DNA: TGTGCCAGCAGCCCGATCCGCGGACACCGAACCGGGGAGCTGTTTTTT.

This chain uses TRBV5-1 with TRBJ2-1; maybe TRBD2 (6 bases). Germline lookup yields CDR1 SGHRS and CDR2 YFSETQ. CDR3 length: 15 residues. The V end lost 0 bases, the J end lost 5 bases, and 12 bases lay between the germline ends. The CDR3 DNA is TGCGCCAGCAGCTTGGGGGACTCCGAGAACAATGAGCAGTTCTTC. Translation: CASSLGDSENNEQFF.

The genes are TRBV2 and TRBJ1-5; D gene ambiguous. Looked up from germline, CDR1 is SNHLY and CDR2 is FYNNEI. This CDR3 is built from 13 residues. V was trimmed by 1 base and J by 4 bases, leaving 5 bases between them. In nucleotides, the CDR3 is TGTGCCAGCAGTGAAGACGAGAATCAGCCCCAGCATTTT. It yields the protein CASSEDENQPQHF.

V and J are TRBV27 and TRBJ1-3; D is uncertain. Germline CDR1 reads MNHEY; CDR2 reads SMNVEV (reference sequence). The V end was cut by 3 bases, the J end by 0 bases, with 3 bases between. The CDR3 consists of 13 residues. CDR3 DNA sequence: TGTGCCAGCAGTTTGAACTCTGGAAACACCATATATTTT. The encoded protein is CASSLNSGNTIYF.

This clone was detected once. The chain carries TRBV19 and TRBJ1-1; D is unresolved. Trimming removed 4 bases at V and 1 base at J, with 16 bases between. Germline V gene sequence: CDR1 LNHDA, CDR2 SQIVND (reference sequence). This CDR3 region has 16 residues. The CDR3 DNA is TGTGCCAGTAGTAGAGACGGGAGGAGCCAGAACACTGAAGCTTTCTTT. Protein product: CASSRDGRSQNTEAFF. The full variable domain, completed using reference TRBV19 and TRBJ1-1, is DGGITQSPKYLFRKEGQNVTLSCEQNLNHDAMYWYRQDPGQGLRLIYYSQIVNDFQKGDIAEGYSVSREKKESFPLTVTSAQKNPTAFYLCASSRDGRSQNTEAFFGQGTRLTVV.

The chain combines TRBV27 with TRBJ2-7; TRBD1 aligns across 9 bases. V lost 4 bases to trimming and J lost 7 bases; unmatched junction nucleotides: 5. This CDR3 region has 13 residues. The germline CDR1 and CDR2 sequences are MNHEY and SMNVEV (reference sequence). CDR3 DNA: TGTGCCAGCAGTTCAACCGGACAGGGGGAGCAGTACTTC. This sequence encodes CASSSTGQGEQYF.

The genes are TRBV10-2 and TRBJ1-1; maybe TRBD1 (5 bases). Trimming took off 0 bases at V and 2 bases at J, with 10 bases between the two ends. Per germline, CDR1 WSHSY and CDR2 SAAADI. The CDR3 extends over 15 amino acids. DNA of the CDR3: TGCGCCAGCAGTGAGTCGGGGGAAGGAAACACTGAAGCTTTCTTT. It encodes CASSESGEGNTEAFF.

The chain has TRBV7-9 and TRBJ2-3; D remains unclear. The ends were cut back, 3 bases at V and 2 bases at J, with 3 bases in the middle. Germline V lookup: CDR1 SEHNR, CDR2 FQNEAQ (reference sequence). CDR3 size: 12 residues. CDR3 region: CASSFLTDTQYF. CDR3 DNA sequence: TGTGCCAGCAGCTTTCTCACAGATACGCAGTATTTT.

The chain employs TRBV4-1 and TRBJ2-1; 7 positions match TRBD2. The trim removed 7 bases at V and 4 bases at J, leaving 10 bases unmatched. Germline V gene lookup returns CDR1 MGHRA and CDR2 YSYEKL. The CDR3 consists of 15 residues. Here the CDR3 reads CASTVLAGDYNEQFF. As DNA, the CDR3 is TGCGCCAGCACGGTCCTGGCGGGAGATTACAATGAGCAGTTCTTC.

This chain uses TRBV9 with TRBJ2-7, with D perhaps given as TRBD1 or TRBD2 (5 bases each). Trimming cost V 1 base and J 2 bases, with 13 bases left between them. CDR1 SGDLS and CDR2 YYNGEE come from the germline V gene. This CDR3 has 15 residues. Here the CDR3 reads CASSVSSGSPYEQYF. The CDR3 region has the DNA TGTGCCAGCAGCGTAAGTTCAGGGAGCCCCTACGAGCAGTACTTC. Filled out from reference TRBV9 and TRBJ2-7, the complete variable domain reads DSGVTQTPKHLITATGQRVTLRCSPRSGDLSVYWYQQSLDQGLQFLIQYYNGEERAKGNILERFSAQQFPDLHSELNLSSLELGDSALYFCASSVSSGSPYEQYFGPGTRLTVT.

The J gene is TRBJ2-1, the V gene TRBV12-3 or TRBV12-4, with D unresolved. V dropped 1 base and J dropped 6 bases, with 7 bases sitting between them. The CDR3 totals 13 residues. As DNA, the CDR3 is TGTGCCAGCAGTTTAGGTCTCTCCAATGAGCAGTTCTTC. Its translation is CASSLGLSNEQFF.

The chain joins TRBV5-1 to TRBJ1-4; 10 nucleotides align to TRBD1. Germline loops: CDR1 SGHRS, CDR2 YFSETQ. This CDR3 region has 16 residues. V was pared by 1 base and J by 5 bases, with 5 bases of the junction left unmatched. DNA for the CDR3: TGCGCCAGCAGCTTGAAAAGGACAGGGGGAAATGAAAAACTGTTTTTT. Amino acid sequence: CASSLKRTGGNEKLFF.

The V call is TRBV4-1, the J call TRBJ2-5; D not resolved. From germline, CDR1 is MGHRA and CDR2 YSYEKL. The CDR3 is 14 residues long. V lost 3 bases to trimming and J lost 3 bases, with 11 bases between them. In DNA, the CDR3 is TGCGCCAGCAGCCACAGAACAGTAAAAGAGACCCAGTACTTC. This codes for CASSHRTVKETQYF.

This sequence joins TRBV19 and TRBJ2-1, with D uncertain. V gave up 6 bases and J gave up 8 bases, with 11 bases separating them. CDR1 is LNHDA and CDR2 is SQIVND in the germline V gene (reference sequence). This CDR3 spans 12 amino acids. The CDR3 spells CASSPGFDEQFF. CDR3 nucleotide sequence: TGTGCCAGTAGCCCCGGCTTCGATGAGCAGTTCTTC.

With regard to this clone: This likely comes from a read error, as the CDR3 has no conserved phenylalanine or tryptophan at its end. Because the CDR3's place on the DNA is in doubt, the DNA is left out and the CDR3 is given as listed by TCRdb. The J gene is TRBJ1-4, the V gene TRBV12-3 or TRBV12-4; TRBD1, the D gene given by the table, was not confirmed from the DNA. The CDR3 contains 10 residues when both ends are counted. This chain's CDR3 is CASSAHQHRP.

This rearrangement joins TRBV18 to TRBJ2-3; 10 bases are shared with TRBD2. Per the germline V gene, CDR1 is KGHSH and CDR2 is LQKENI. The CDR3 covers 16 residues. Germline trimming cut 3 bases from V and 3 bases from J; bases unmatched to any gene: 6. CDR3 protein: CASSPRGTSVTDTQYF. For the CDR3, the DNA is TGTGCCAGCTCACCCAGGGGGACTAGCGTAACAGATACGCAGTATTTT.

This chain connects TRBV6-2 or TRBV6-3 to TRBJ1-1, with a possible D match to TRBD1 (5 bases). V was cut by 0 bases and J by 10 bases, with 12 bases left in between. Germline-derived CDR1 and CDR2 are MNHEY and SVGEGT. The CDR3 contains 13 residues. The CDR3 reads CASSYSEGMGAFF. CDR3 DNA: TGTGCCAGCAGTTACTCGGAGGGGATGGGAGCTTTCTTT.

V is TRBV7-8 and J is TRBJ2-7; TRBD1 agrees at 8 bases. Germline lookup yields CDR1 SGHVS and CDR2 FQNEAQ. V was pared by 3 bases and J by 4 bases, with 8 bases of the junction left unmatched. CDR3 length equals 15 residues. The CDR3 loop is CASSFMGQGAYEQYF. CDR3 DNA sequence: TGTGCCAGCAGCTTTATGGGGCAGGGGGCGTACGAGCAGTACTTC.

V and J are TRBV6-1 and TRBJ1-5; the D is unclear. Germline CDR1 is MNHNS and CDR2 is SASEGT. V was cut by 0 bases and J by 3 bases, with 6 bases left in between. This CDR3 spans 14 amino acids. CDR3 DNA sequence: TGTGCCAGCAGTGAAGCAGGGTTCAATCAGCCCCAGCATTTT. As protein: CASSEAGFNQPQHF.

The chain is built from TRBV7-9 and TRBJ2-7; the D gene is possibly TRBD2 (6 bases). This CDR3 is 13 amino acids long. V lost 8 bases and J 2 bases, leaving 13 bases between the germline ends. CDR1 is SEHNR and CDR2 is FQNEAQ in the germline V gene (reference sequence). This CDR3 reads CASSRDSPYEQYF. The CDR3 coding sequence is TGTGCCAGCTCCAGGGACTCGCCCTACGAGCAGTACTTC.

This chain joins TRBV6-5 and TRBJ1-1, with D perhaps matching TRBD1 (5 bases). This CDR3 region has 15 residues. V was cut by 0 bases and J by 2 bases, with 10 bases left in between. CDR1 is MNHEY, CDR2 SVGAGI, per germline. CDR3 nucleotides: TGTGCCAGCAGTTACTCGTCAGGGTTTAACACTGAAGCTTTCTTT. It translates to CASSYSSGFNTEAFF.

The genes are TRBV7-9 and TRBJ2-1, with 7 bases aligning to TRBD2. This CDR3 has 14 residues. Germline trimming cut 5 bases from V and 4 bases from J; bases unmatched to any gene: 5. Germline values: CDR1 SEHNR, CDR2 FQNEAQ (reference sequence). Here the CDR3 DNA reads TGTGCCAGCAGCGCGAGCGGGACTTACAATGAGCAGTTCTTC. It encodes CASSASGTYNEQFF.

Points on this clone: The sample contains more than one DNA sequence encoding this CDR3. The chain couples TRBV5-4 to TRBJ2-5; perhaps TRBD1 as D (6 bases). The germline CDR1 and CDR2 sequences are SGHNT and YYREEE (reference sequence). CDR3 length: 14 residues. V was shortened by 0 bases and J by 3 bases, with 9 bases between the two germline ends. CDR3: CASSLGPGEETQYF. CDR3 sequence (DNA): TGTGCCAGCAGCTTGGGTCCAGGGGAAGAGACCCAGTACTTC. The complete variable domain, with remaining parts taken from reference TRBV5-4 and TRBJ2-5, reads ETGVTQSPTHLIKTRGQQVTLRCSSQSGHNTVSWYQQALGQGPQFIFQYYREEENGRGNFPPRFSGLQFPNYSSELNVNALELDDSALYLCASSLGPGEETQYFGPGTRLLVL.

The V call is TRBV6-5, the J call TRBJ1-2; unclear D gene. Germline values: CDR1 MNHEY, CDR2 SVGAGI. V was pared by 8 bases and J by 0 bases, with 10 bases between. The CDR3 has 13 amino acids. The CDR3 region is CASLLWSNYGYTF. DNA of the CDR3: TGTGCCAGCTTGCTGTGGTCTAACTATGGCTACACCTTC.

The chain carries TRBV27 and TRBJ2-5; perhaps TRBD2 as D (5 bases). The CDR3 runs to 13 residues. Germline V gene data show CDR1 as MNHEY and CDR2 as SMNVEV (reference sequence). The V gene lost 2 bases and the J gene lost 5 bases, with 9 bases spanning the gap. The CDR3 reads CASSLSGGETQYF. CDR3 DNA sequence: TGTGCCAGCAGTTTAAGTGGAGGCGAGACCCAGTACTTC.

J is TRBJ1-4 and V is TRBV29-1, with D perhaps TRBD1 (5 bases). The CDR3 is made up of 12 amino acids. Trimming took 4 bases from V and 15 from J, leaving 18 bases between them. The germline V gene encodes CDR1 SQVTM and CDR2 ANQGSEA. The CDR3 loop reads CSVVDNSRGLFF. Here the CDR3 DNA reads TGCAGCGTTGTGGACAATTCCCGTGGGTTGTTTTTT.